These 9 T cell receptor beta chains were sequenced from one sample in a study of cytomegalovirus exposure and HLA in healthy donors. 13 Jbeta primers and 60 Vbeta primers were used for the PCR. Sequencing was performed with immunoSEQ multiplex PCR; in TCRdb, only in-frame clones are kept and a portion is missing. This table holds under 150,000 clones, roughly 9.6% found once. The specimen was PBMCs. The receptors shown here come from a woman in her 40s in good health and CMV-seropositive.

This clone has a handful of counts. The chain couples TRBV6-5 to TRBJ1-1; perhaps TRBD1 as D (5 bases). CDR1 and CDR2 (germline): MNHEY, SVGAGI. The CDR3 has 15 residues. The V end was cut by 2 bases, the J end by 5 bases, with 15 bases between. The CDR3 DNA reads as TGTGCCAGCAGTTACGGAGGGGCATGGGGTACTGAAGCTTTCTTT. This gives the protein CASSYGGAWGTEAFF.

This clone has a handful of counts. The chain carries TRBV5-1 and TRBJ2-7, with TRBD1 as a possible D gene (6 bases). With 4 bases removed from V and 5 bases from J, the gap between germline ends came to 13 bases. CDR1 and CDR2 from the germline V gene are SGHRS and YFSETQ. The CDR3 length is 13 residues. The DNA of the CDR3 is TGCGCCAGCAGCGATCGGACAGCGAACGAGCAGTACTTC. It codes for CASSDRTANEQYF.

This clone was counted a few times. Here the CDR3 DNA reads TGCAGCGTTGCCAAGTCCACAGGGGGCAACACTGAAGCTTTCTTT. Amino acid sequence: CSVAKSTGGNTEAFF. The chain carries TRBV29-1 and TRBJ1-1; TRBD1 agrees at 9 bases. With V trimmed by 4 bases and J by 2 bases, 8 bases remained unmatched. Germline values: CDR1 SQVTM, CDR2 ANQGSEA. This CDR3 has 15 residues.

This clone has a handful of counts. The V call is TRBV19, the J call TRBJ1-5; 8 bases map to TRBD1. In germline, CDR1 is LNHDA, CDR2 SQIVND (reference sequence). The CDR3 covers 15 residues. Trimming removed 5 bases from V and 6 bases from J; junction bases left unmatched: 9. The CDR3 DNA is TGTGCCAGTAGTCCCCCGGACAGGGATAGTCAGCCCCAGCATTTT. Translation gives CASSPPDRDSQPQHF. The full variable domain, with the rest looked up from reference TRBV19 and TRBJ1-5, is DGGITQSPKYLFRKEGQNVTLSCEQNLNHDAMYWYRQDPGQGLRLIYYSQIVNDFQKGDIAEGYSVSREKKESFPLTVTSAQKNPTAFYLCASSPPDRDSQPQHFGDGTRLSIL.

This sequence joins TRBV2 and TRBJ1-1; D may be TRBD1 (6 bases). Germline V gene sequence: CDR1 SNHLY, CDR2 FYNNEI. V was shortened by 8 bases and J by 0 bases, with 16 bases between the two germline ends. CDR3 length: 15 residues. The CDR3 coding sequence is TGTGCCAGCGAGAAGACAGGCCTCATGAACACTGAAGCTTTCTTT. Translating it yields CASEKTGLMNTEAFF.

This clone was observed a few times. V usage is TRBV11-2 and J usage is TRBJ2-3, with D tentatively TRBD2 (6 bases). CDR1 and CDR2 (germline): SGHAT, FQNNGV. This CDR3 has 16 residues. The V end lost 5 bases, the J end lost 3 bases, and 18 bases lay between the germline ends. This chain's CDR3 is CASSLTGTPETDTQYF. The CDR3 DNA sequence: TGTGCCAGCAGCCTAACCGGGACTCCCGAGACAGATACGCAGTATTTT.

J is TRBJ2-1 and V is TRBV9; 9 bases line up with TRBD1. CDR1 and CDR2 (germline): SGDLS, YYNGEE. This CDR3 has 17 amino acids. Trimming removed 3 bases from V and 7 bases from J; junction bases left unmatched: 14. The CDR3 is CASSAEATGGFGNEQFF. The CDR3 DNA sequence: TGTGCCAGCAGCGCCGAAGCTACAGGGGGCTTTGGGAATGAGCAGTTCTTC.

On this clone: One junction end disagrees with the germline gene, perhaps due to a read error. The rearrangement links TRBV4-3 to TRBJ2-7; 7 bases agree with TRBD2. The germline CDR1 and CDR2 sequences are LGHNA and YSLEER. There are 13 residues in the CDR3. The CDR3 DNA is TGCGCCAGAAGCCCCCGTCGGGGGGACGAGCAGTACTTC. It translates to CARSPRRGDEQYF.

The gene calls are TRBV2 and TRBJ2-3; 7 nucleotides agree with TRBD2. This CDR3 is built from 13 residues. The germline V gene encodes CDR1 SNHLY and CDR2 FYNNEI. Trimming at V came to 3 bases and at J to 3 bases, leaving 0 bases not matched to a gene. CDR3 residues: CASSEGGTDTQYF. CDR3 bases: TGTGCCAGCAGTGAGGGAGGGACAGATACGCAGTATTTT.